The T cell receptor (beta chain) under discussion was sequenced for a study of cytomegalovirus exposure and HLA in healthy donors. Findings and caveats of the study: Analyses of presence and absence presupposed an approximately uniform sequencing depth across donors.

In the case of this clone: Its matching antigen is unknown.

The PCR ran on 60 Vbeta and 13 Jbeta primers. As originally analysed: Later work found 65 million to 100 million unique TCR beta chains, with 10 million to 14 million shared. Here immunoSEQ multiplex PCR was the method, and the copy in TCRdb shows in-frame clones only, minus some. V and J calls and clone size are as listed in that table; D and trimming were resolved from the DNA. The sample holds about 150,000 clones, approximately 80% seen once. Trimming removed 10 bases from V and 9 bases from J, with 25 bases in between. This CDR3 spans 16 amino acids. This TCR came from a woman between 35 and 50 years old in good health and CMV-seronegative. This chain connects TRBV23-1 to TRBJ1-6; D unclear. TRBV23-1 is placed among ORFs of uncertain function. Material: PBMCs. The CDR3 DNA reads TGCGCCACCAAAATACCCTTGACCATTCTAGGTTCACCCCTCCACTTT. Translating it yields CATKIPLTILGSPLHF.